This is a list of T cell receptor beta chains from one sample in a study of cytomegalovirus exposure and HLA in healthy donors. Clones were read by immunoSEQ multiplex PCR, and TCRdb kept only the in-frame ones, dropping some. In the table there are roughly 200,000 clones, approximately 88% of which are singletons. The specimen was PBMCs. The receptors originated from a boy between 2 and 10 years old in good health and CMV-seronegative. The CDR3 runs from the conserved cysteine through the conserved F or W. The D gene is left open where the match is weak. The size of a clone is reported for some rows only, either as once, few or many, or as a class for expanded clones.

size	V	D	J	DNA	CDR3
-	TRBV9	-	TRBJ1-1	TGTGCCAGCAGCGCCGAGGGAGTCATGAACACTGAAGCTTTCTTT	CASSAEGVMNTEAFF
-	TRBV9	-	TRBJ2-3	TGTGCCAGCACTCCCGGGGAGGCAGATACGCAGTATTTT	CASTPGEADTQYF
-	TRBV7-2	-	TRBJ1-4	TGTGCCAGCAGCTTCGGGGGGGCTAATGAAAAACTGTTTTTT	CASSFGGANEKLFF
few	TRBV6-6	-	TRBJ1-1	TGTGCCTCCCGCAAGGACATGAACACTGAAGCTTTCTTT	CASRKDMNTEAFF
-	TRBV6-1	TRBD2	TRBJ2-1	TGTGCCACCGTCCGGACTAGCGGAAACAATGAGCAGTTCTTC	CATVRTSGNNEQFF
-	TRBV7-2	TRBD2	TRBJ2-7	TGTGCCAGCAGCTTCGGACTAGCGGGAGCAGCATACGAGCAGTACTTC	CASSFGLAGAAYEQYF
-	TRBV6-5	TRBD2	TRBJ2-2	TGTGCCAGCAGTTATCCGACTAGCGCCGGGGAGCTGTTTTTT	CASSYPTSAGELFF
-	TRBV27	-	TRBJ2-7	TGTGCCAGCTTAACTAGGTTCGGATCGAGCTCCTACGAGCAGTACTTC	CASLTRFGSSSYEQYF
-	TRBV7-9	-	TRBJ2-1	TGTGCCAGCAGCCCGGAGCAGGGGAGCTCCTACAATGAGCAGTTCTTC	CASSPEQGSSYNEQFF
-	TRBV6-5	-	TRBJ1-5	TGTGCCAGCAGTTACAACGGGTATAGCAATCAGCCCCAGCATTTT	CASSYNGYSNQPQHF
-	TRBV5-6	TRBD2	TRBJ2-1	TGTGCCAGCAGCAGTAAGGGTCTAGCGGGGGGGAATTCCTACAATGAGCAGTTCTTC	CASSSKGLAGGNSYNEQFF
-	TRBV2	-	TRBJ2-7	TGTGCCAGCAGTGGAATAGGCAGGGCGGGGTACGAGCAGTACTTC	CASSGIGRAGYEQYF
-	TRBV11-1	-	TRBJ1-2	TGTGCCAGCAGCTGGAGGGGTTCTGGCTATGGCTACACCTTC	CASSWRGSGYGYTF
-	TRBV6-1	-	TRBJ2-7	TGTGCCAGCAGTGTTGCGGGGTCAGGGGAGCAGTACTTC	CASSVAGSGEQYF
-	TRBV11-1	TRBD1	TRBJ1-5	TGTGCCAGCAGCCCGAATGAGGGCCTAGGGGGCAAGCCCCAGCATTTT	CASSPNEGLGGKPQHF
-	TRBV6-6	TRBD1	TRBJ2-1	TGTGCCAGCAGCCCTACAGGGGCAGCCTACAATGAGCAGTTCTTC	CASSPTGAAYNEQFF
-	TRBV6-1	-	TRBJ1-5	TGTGCCAGCAGTGAATGGGGCAACAATCAGCCCCAGCATTTT	CASSEWGNNQPQHF
-	TRBV2	-	TRBJ2-7	TGTGCCAGCAGTGACCCCCGGGGCGAGCAGTACTTC	CASSDPRGEQYF
-	TRBV19	-	TRBJ2-2	TGTGCCAGTAGTATGATGAGGGACACCGGGGAGCTGTTTTTT	CASSMMRDTGELFF
-	TRBV30	-	TRBJ2-2	TGTGCCTGGACCATGGGGGGGGCCCCCGGGGAGCTGTTTTTT	CAWTMGGAPGELFF
once	TRBV7-2	TRBD1	TRBJ1-2	TGTGCCAGCAGCTTAGGGGACAGGACCCTCTATGGCTACACCTTC	CASSLGDRTLYGYTF
-	TRBV6-6	-	TRBJ2-7	TGTGCCAGCAGTTACCTTTCGCGGAGGGCCTACGAGCAGTACTTC	CASSYLSRRAYEQYF